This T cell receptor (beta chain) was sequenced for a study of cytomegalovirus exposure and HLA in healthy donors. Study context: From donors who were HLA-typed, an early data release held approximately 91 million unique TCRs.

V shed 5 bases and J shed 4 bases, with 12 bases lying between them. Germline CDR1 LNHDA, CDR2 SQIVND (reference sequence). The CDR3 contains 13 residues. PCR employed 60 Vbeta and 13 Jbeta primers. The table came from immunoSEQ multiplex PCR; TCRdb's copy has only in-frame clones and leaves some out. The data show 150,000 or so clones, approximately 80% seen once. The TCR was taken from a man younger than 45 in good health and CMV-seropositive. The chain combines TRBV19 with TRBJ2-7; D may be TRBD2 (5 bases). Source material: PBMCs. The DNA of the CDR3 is TGTGCCAGTAGTGCTCGGACGGGGTACGAGCAGTACTTC. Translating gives CASSARTGYEQYF.